This is a list of T cell receptor beta chains from one sample in a study of monozygotic twins with cystic fibrosis. The data were produced by immunoSEQ multiplex PCR, yet TCRdb's version contains in-frame clones alone and is incomplete. This table holds approximately 23,000 clones, around nine tenths found once. Sequencing was performed on blood. These receptors all come from a woman in her 30s with cystic fibrosis. CDR3s include the opening cysteine and the closing phenylalanine or tryptophan. Fields, in order: J gene, D gene, V gene, clone size, CDR3 protein, CDR3 DNA. D genes are given only for firm matches. The size entry is marked missing in some rows and otherwise reads once, few, many or a size class.

TRBJ2-7	.	TRBV10-3	once	CAISGDSDYYEQYF	TGTGCCATCAGTGGCGACTCCGATTACTACGAGCAGTACTTC
TRBJ2-1	.	TRBV5-1	.	CASSRVDSYNEQFF	TGCGCCAGCAGCAGGGTGGATTCCTACAATGAGCAGTTCTTC
TRBJ1-2	.	TRBV28	.	CASRGEGYTF	TGTGCCAGCAGAGGTGAGGGCTACACCTTC
TRBJ2-3	TRBD2	TRBV4-3	.	CASSRQTSGDTQYF	TGCGCCAGCAGCCGCCAGACTAGCGGGGATACGCAGTATTTT
TRBJ2-3	.	TRBV5-1	.	CATRGRGSGTDTQYF	TGCGCCACCAGAGGAAGAGGTAGCGGCACAGATACGCAGTATTTT
TRBJ1-3	.	TRBV30	few	CACRLENTIYF	TGTGCCTGTAGGCTGGAAAACACCATATATTTT
TRBJ1-4	.	TRBV7-2	.	CASSLHGGAGEKLFF	TGTGCCAGCAGCCTACATGGGGGCGCGGGTGAAAAACTGTTTTTT
TRBJ1-1	.	TRBV15	.	CATSRDIGMNTEAFF	TGTGCCACCAGCAGAGATATCGGCATGAACACTGAAGCTTTCTTT
TRBJ1-5	.	TRBV6-5	.	CASSYARGQPQHF	TGTGCCAGCAGTTACGCCAGGGGCCAGCCCCAGCATTTT
TRBJ2-1	.	TRBV6-1	.	CASSESFGLPQTYNEQFF	TGTGCCAGCAGTGAGTCCTTTGGACTTCCTCAAACCTACAATGAGCAGTTCTTC
TRBJ1-6	.	TRBV7-9	few	CASSLGAGKSPLHF	TGTGCCAGCAGCTTAGGGGCTGGAAAATCACCCCTCCACTTT